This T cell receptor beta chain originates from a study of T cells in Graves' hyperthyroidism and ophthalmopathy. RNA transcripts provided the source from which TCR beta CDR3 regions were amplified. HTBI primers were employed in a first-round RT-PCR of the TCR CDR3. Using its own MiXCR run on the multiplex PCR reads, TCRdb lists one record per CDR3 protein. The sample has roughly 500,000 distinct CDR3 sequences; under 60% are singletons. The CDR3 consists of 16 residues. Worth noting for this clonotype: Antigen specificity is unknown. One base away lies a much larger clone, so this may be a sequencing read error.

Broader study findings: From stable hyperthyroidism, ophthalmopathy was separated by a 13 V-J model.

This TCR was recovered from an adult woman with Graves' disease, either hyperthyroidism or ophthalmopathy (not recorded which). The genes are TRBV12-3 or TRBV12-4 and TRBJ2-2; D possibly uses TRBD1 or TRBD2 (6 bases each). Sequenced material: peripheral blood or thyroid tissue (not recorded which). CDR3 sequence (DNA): TGTGCCAGCAGTTTAGCAACTAGCAGGGACACCGGGGTGCTGTTTTTT. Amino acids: CASSLATSRDTGVLFF.